This T cell receptor beta chain was recorded in a study of blood T cells in healthy people across ages (dated by TCRdb to the mid-2010s). Study-level background: In model experiments, template switching captured roughly one uniquely barcoded TCR beta cDNA molecule for every two T cells. Using deep sequencing normalized with unique cDNA molecular identifiers, the study measured how TCR beta repertoire diversity changes with age. For two donors (one aged 18 to 29 and one aged 80 or older), the study analyzed two additional independent replicas of 1 million unique cDNA reads from the same blood draw. The donors were divided into four age groups: young (average approximately 15 years), middle-aged (approximately 39), aged (about 61) and long-lived (around 80). To avoid experimental bias, donors of different ages were distributed randomly across sequencing lanes. Study-wide conclusions, independent of this receptor: The percentage of naive T cells measured by flow cytometry correlated strongly with observed TCR beta diversity. The CMV infection status of donors was not known, potentially confounding age-related changes in expanded clonotypes. Because profiling used bulk unsorted PBMCs, naive and antigen-experienced compartments could not be compared conclusively. Compared with the aged group, the long-lived group had more naive CD4+ T cells, fewer expanded clones and increased TCR diversity, suggesting age selection. Estimates of total diversity from one million sequenced T cells were regarded as lower bounds and underestimates. Observed TCR beta diversity per million T cells fell roughly linearly with age, and a significant reduction was already apparent by age about 43.

Preparation of the library involved 5' RACE. Instrument on record: Illumina HiSeq 2500. The second PCR ran for roughly 7 to 12 cycles and used a J-beta primer mix along with a sample-barcoded 5' primer. Each TCR beta cDNA molecule received a unique molecular identifier from a template-switch 5' adaptor carrying 12 random nucleotides. Each sample yielded at least 2.5 million CDR3-containing paired-end reads. All of the RNA was converted into first-strand cDNA using the Mint cDNA synthesis kit, with a TRBC-specific oligonucleotide serving as the primer. Following uracil-DNA glycosylase treatment, a first 18-cycle PCR with universal primers M1SS and BC2_uni_R was performed on all cDNA. As for how the authors treated the data: Normalization of each sample was performed by random selection of 1 million high-quality reads, each carrying a distinct molecular identifier. Reads sharing molecular identifiers were discarded rather than binned into consensus sequences. MiTCR, run with a Q25 quality threshold and the strictest error-elimination algorithm, handled CDR3 identification, clonotype clustering and error correction. A nonparametric unseen species model with Euler transformation was used to estimate lower-bound total TCR beta diversity. Using fastp trimming at Q25 and MiXCR clonotype assembly, TCRdb reanalyzed the public sequencing data and kept in-frame beta chains. One record per CDR3 amino acid sequence lists the most common genes and DNA. The V and J calls, along with clone size, are taken from TCRdb and not from the paper's own processing. The sample table records around 1,700,000 distinct CDR3 sequences; roughly 28% of these occur just once. The top ten hold more than 6% of the sample.

The table lists this clonotype with a few counts. Its specific antigen is unknown. Base qualities are not recorded, but no much larger clone differs from it by a single base. Including the terminal cysteine and phenylalanine, the CDR3 comprises 12 residues. This entry keeps only the CDR3 DNA: 36 bases, framed from base 1. V trim: 0 bases; J trim: 10 bases; unmatched bases: 1. CDR1 and CDR2 (SGHRS, YFSETQ) derive from the germline V gene. The donors were 40 or so Caucasian individuals from Russia, aged roughly 6 to 100 years, who were systemically healthy. Each donor gave roughly 11 milliliters of peripheral blood, drawn into EDTA-treated Vacutainer tubes. Ficoll-Paque density-gradient centrifugation was used to isolate PBMCs, with at least 6 million per sample. Trizol reagent was used to extract total RNA from the PBMCs, yielding at least 6 micrograms per sample. For every donor, an aliquot of PBMCs went through flow cytometry to measure the percentages of naive CD45RAhigh/CD27high T cells.

Sequencing was carried out using blood. The chain employs TRBV5-1 and TRBJ2-4, with 7 central nucleotides matching TRBD2. The receptor comes from a woman in her twenties or thirties in good health. The base sequence is TGCGCCAGCAGCTTGGAGGGAGGGATTCAGTACTTC. Its protein reads: CASSLEGGIQYF.